The next 27 T cell receptor beta chains were all read from a single sample in a study of blood T cell repertoires in COVID-19. Using immunoSEQ multiplex PCR, the repertoire was profiled, and TCRdb retains in-frame clones only, with some absent. The sample has 50,000 to 70,000 clones; 79% are singletons. Sequencing was done on a sample of peripheral blood. The receptor set was obtained from a man in his sixties with acute or convalescent COVID-19.

This chain links TRBV24-1 with TRBJ2-2; a possible D gene is TRBD1 (7 bases). CDR3 length: 17 residues. V was pared by 6 bases and J by 7 bases, with 23 bases between. The germline gives CDR1 KGHDR, CDR2 SFDVKD. The CDR3 coding sequence is TGTGCCACCAGTAATTCAGGGGGGCAACGTTATCACGGGGAGCTGTTTTTT. Its protein is CATSNSGGQRYHGELFF.

The chain is built from TRBV5-1 and TRBJ1-1; 7 bases align to TRBD1. CDR1 and CDR2 (germline): SGHRS, YFSETQ. The V and J ends lost 4 bases and 8 bases, in that order; junction bases with no gene match: 8. This CDR3 comprises 13 residues. The CDR3 region is CASSLLRDREAFF. CDR3 DNA: TGCGCCAGCAGCCTCCTCCGGGACAGAGAAGCTTTCTTT.

This chain joins TRBV14 and TRBJ1-1; perhaps TRBD1 as D (6 bases). Trimming pared 2 bases from V and 0 bases from J, leaving 13 bases between. This CDR3 spans 16 amino acids. The germline V gene has CDR1 SGHDN and CDR2 FVKESK. The CDR3 loop is CASSQNMGAMNTEAFF. In DNA, the CDR3 is TGTGCCAGCAGCCAAAACATGGGGGCAATGAACACTGAAGCTTTCTTT.

The chain is built from TRBV7-3 and TRBJ1-1, with D possibly TRBD1 on 5 matching bases. The CDR3 runs 14 residues. Per germline, CDR1 SGHTA and CDR2 FQGTGA. The V and J ends lost 3 bases and 4 bases respectively, with 12 bases between them. DNA of the CDR3: TGTGCCAGCAGCTTGGGGGGAGATATCACTGAAGCTTTCTTT. Its translation: CASSLGGDITEAFF.

The CDR3 sequence is CASSSYRGEKLFF. Here the CDR3 DNA reads TGTGCCAGCAGTTCCTACAGGGGTGAAAAACTGTTTTTT. The V call is TRBV27, the J call TRBJ1-4, with 7 bases that match TRBD1. Germline lookup yields CDR1 MNHEY and CDR2 SMNVEV (reference sequence). The CDR3 covers 13 residues. Trimming cost V 4 bases and J 7 bases; bases outside gene matches: 3.

The V gene is TRBV5-8, the J gene TRBJ1-2; D remains ambiguous. The CDR3 runs 13 residues. The ends were cut back, 2 bases at V and 4 bases at J, with 9 bases in the middle. Germline assignment: CDR1 SGHTS and CDR2 YDEGEE. CDR3 nucleotide sequence: TGTGCCAGCAGCTTTGGGCAGGCCTATGGCTACACCTTC. Its protein product is CASSFGQAYGYTF.

V and J are TRBV5-1 and TRBJ2-5, with 13 bases matching TRBD2. V gave up 4 bases and J gave up 3 bases; unmatched junction bases: 6. Germline V gives CDR1 SGHRS, CDR2 YFSETQ. The CDR3 length is 16 residues. The DNA of the CDR3 is TGCGCCAGCAGCGTTACTAGCGGGGGGGTTGAAGAGACCCAGTACTTC. Protein sequence: CASSVTSGGVEETQYF.

The rearrangement uses TRBV19 and TRBJ1-1; a possible D gene is TRBD1 (6 bases). The CDR3 has 16 amino acids. V dropped 3 bases and J dropped 5 bases, with 19 bases sitting between them. Per the germline V gene, CDR1 is LNHDA and CDR2 is SQIVND (reference sequence). The CDR3, as DNA: TGTGCCAGTAGTATGAGCCGGCAGGGAAGGGGGACTGAAGCTTTCTTT. This gives the protein CASSMSRQGRGTEAFF. The full variable domain, rest sourced from reference TRBV19 and TRBJ1-1, is DGGITQSPKYLFRKEGQNVTLSCEQNLNHDAMYWYRQDPGQGLRLIYYSQIVNDFQKGDIAEGYSVSREKKESFPLTVTSAQKNPTAFYLCASSMSRQGRGTEAFFGQGTRLTVV.

V and J are TRBV18 and TRBJ1-1, with a tentative D call TRBD1 (5 bases). Germline V CDR1 and CDR2: KGHSH, LQKENI. V lost 0 bases and J lost 1, with 12 bases in between. This CDR3 has 16 amino acids. CDR3 amino acids: CASSPPQRGKNTEAFF. In nucleotides, the CDR3 is TGTGCCAGCTCACCACCTCAGCGGGGCAAGAACACTGAAGCTTTCTTT.

CDR3 in amino acids: CASSVHPGQVLSGANVLTF. The CDR3 DNA reads as TGTGCCAGCAGTGTACACCCGGGACAGGTACTGTCTGGGGCCAACGTCCTGACTTTC. This chain joins TRBV6-1 and TRBJ2-6; 8 nucleotides match TRBD1. Germline loops: CDR1 MNHNS, CDR2 SASEGT. This CDR3 has 19 amino acids. J lost 1 base, V lost 4 bases, and 12 bases had no gene match.

The V gene is TRBV19, the J gene TRBJ1-1; D uncertain. The germline V gene encodes CDR1 LNHDA and CDR2 SQIVND (reference sequence). CDR3 length: 13 amino acids. V shed 4 bases and J shed 0 bases, with 6 bases lying between them. This CDR3 reads CASSTQMNTEAFF. CDR3 nucleotides: TGTGCCAGTAGTACCCAGATGAACACTGAAGCTTTCTTT.

The CDR3 DNA sequence: TGCGCCAGCAGCCAACTCGATCTGCGGGGCCCCAAAGAGACCCAGTACTTC. Amino acids: CASSQLDLRGPKETQYF. The V call is TRBV4-1, the J call TRBJ2-5; tentative D call: TRBD2 (6 bases). CDR3 length: 17 amino acids. The germline V and J ends were trimmed by 2 bases and 3 bases, with 19 bases remaining between them. Germline CDR1 MGHRA, CDR2 YSYEKL.

The rearrangement links TRBV10-3 to TRBJ2-2; TRBD1 is a possible D gene (5 bases). Trimming left V 6 bases short and J 7 bases short, with 12 bases between. The CDR3 totals 13 residues. The V gene's germline CDR1 is ENHRY and CDR2 SYGVKD. The CDR3 spells CAIRVQGSGELFF. The DNA for the CDR3 is TGTGCCATCAGGGTTCAGGGAAGCGGGGAGCTGTTTTTT.

The chain employs TRBV5-1 and TRBJ1-6; D not certain. Deletions cut 5 bases from V and 8 bases from J, with 14 bases between. Germline-derived CDR1 and CDR2 are SGHRS and YFSETQ. CDR3 size: 14 residues. The CDR3 DNA reads TGCGCCAGCAGTCTGAGGGTCGAGGATTCACCCCTCCACTTT. Its translation: CASSLRVEDSPLHF.

The chain couples TRBV9 to TRBJ1-2; D is ambiguous. Germline V lookup: CDR1 SGDLS, CDR2 YYNGEE. The CDR3 has 13 residues. V lost 7 bases and J lost 4, with 14 bases in between. CDR3 amino acids: CASARASSYGYTF. CDR3 sequence (DNA): TGTGCCAGCGCGAGGGCCAGTTCCTATGGCTACACCTTC.

This chain uses TRBV7-6 with TRBJ2-3; D perhaps matches TRBD1 (6 bases). Germline CDR1 is SGHVS and CDR2 is FNYEAQ. The CDR3 spans 15 residues. Trimming cost V 8 bases and J 4 bases, with 19 bases left between them. CDR3 loop: CASRSTGQGSDTQYF. The CDR3 DNA follows: TGTGCCAGCCGATCGACAGGTCAAGGGTCAGATACGCAGTATTTT.

V usage is TRBV19 and J usage is TRBJ1-1; unclear D gene. Trimming removed 3 bases from V and 11 bases from J, with 16 bases in between. Germline loops: CDR1 LNHDA, CDR2 SQIVND (reference sequence). CDR3 length: 13 amino acids. The CDR3 reads CASSIVLGVEAFF. In DNA, the CDR3 is TGTGCCAGTAGTATCGTATTGGGAGTGGAGGCTTTCTTT.

V and J are TRBV9 and TRBJ1-5, with 7 bases that match TRBD1. J gave up 7 bases and V 4 bases, and 8 bases lay outside the gene matches. The CDR3 totals 14 residues. CDR1 and CDR2 from the germline V gene are SGDLS and YYNGEE. The chain's CDR3 is CASSFTGVGQPQHF. CDR3 DNA: TGTGCCAGCAGCTTCACAGGGGTTGGCCAGCCCCAGCATTTT.

J is TRBJ1-2 and V is TRBV19; 9 bases are shared with TRBD1. With V trimmed by 5 bases and J by 4 bases, 11 bases remained unmatched. Per germline, CDR1 LNHDA and CDR2 SQIVND (reference sequence). The CDR3 covers 16 residues. In DNA form, the CDR3 reads TGTGCCAGTAGTGGATTCACAGGGGGCGCGACCTATGGCTACACCTTC. This codes for CASSGFTGGATYGYTF.

In this sample, this clone turned up once. The V and J genes are TRBV28 and TRBJ1-6, with D perhaps TRBD1 (6 bases). The CDR3 loop spans 15 amino acids. Germline loops: CDR1 MDHEN, CDR2 SYDVKM. V dropped 10 bases and J dropped 5 bases, with 18 bases sitting between them. The DNA for the CDR3 is TGTGCCACCGACCCGCGGGGGCTGAATAATTCACCCCTCCACTTT. Its protein is CATDPRGLNNSPLHF.

The chain is built from TRBV19 and TRBJ2-5; possibly TRBD2 for D (6 bases). The length of the CDR3 is 17 residues. V lost 3 bases and J 2 bases, leaving 19 bases between the germline ends. CDR1 LNHDA and CDR2 SQIVND come from the germline V gene (reference sequence). The CDR3 region has the DNA TGTGCCAGTAGTATGGTGACGTGGGGGGACGAACAAGAGACCCAGTACTTC. Protein product: CASSMVTWGDEQETQYF.

The rearrangement uses TRBV12-3 or TRBV12-4 and TRBJ1-1; D remains unclear. CDR3 length: 12 amino acids. V was pared by 4 bases and J by 5 bases, with 8 bases between. CDR3: CASSSGRTEAFF. The CDR3 DNA sequence: TGTGCCAGCAGTTCTGGGAGGACTGAAGCTTTCTTT.

The chain links TRBV5-4 to TRBJ1-5; D is ambiguous. The CDR3 contains 13 residues. In germline, CDR1 is SGHNT, CDR2 YYREEE (reference sequence). V was shortened by 4 bases and J by 5 bases, with 10 bases between the two germline ends. CDR3: CASSIYPDQPQHF. The CDR3 DNA sequence: TGTGCCAGCAGCATATACCCAGATCAGCCCCAGCATTTT. Variable domain in full (rest from reference TRBV5-4 and TRBJ1-5): ETGVTQSPTHLIKTRGQQVTLRCSSQSGHNTVSWYQQALGQGPQFIFQYYREEENGRGNFPPRFSGLQFPNYSSELNVNALELDDSALYLCASSIYPDQPQHFGDGTRLSIL.

This clone was counted between two and nine times. V gene TRBV5-1 combines with J gene TRBJ2-7; D perhaps matches TRBD1 (6 bases). V was shortened by 0 bases and J by 5 bases, with 15 bases between the two germline ends. The CDR3 extends over 15 amino acids. The germline V gene has CDR1 SGHRS and CDR2 YFSETQ. DNA of the CDR3: TGCGCCAGCAGCTTGGACGGGACAAAATGGAACGAGCAGTACTTC. This translates into CASSLDGTKWNEQYF. Together with reference TRBV5-1 and TRBJ2-7, the CDR3 gives the full variable domain: KAGVTQTPRYLIKTRGQQVTLSCSPISGHRSVSWYQQTPGQGLQFLFEYFSETQRNKGNFPGRFSGRQFSNSRSEMNVSTLELGDSALYLCASSLDGTKWNEQYFGPGTRLTVT.

The chain couples TRBV13 to TRBJ2-7; possible D gene TRBD1, 6 bases. CDR1 PRHDT and CDR2 FYEKMQ come from the germline V gene (reference sequence). CDR3 size: 17 residues. The V end lost 5 bases, the J end lost 0 bases, and 20 bases lay between the germline ends. This chain's CDR3 is CASSTIGFTGSSYEQYF. The CDR3 DNA is TGTGCCAGCAGCACAATAGGATTTACAGGGAGCTCCTACGAGCAGTACTTC.

This clone was observed a handful of times. The chain has TRBV5-8 and TRBJ2-3, with a possible D match to TRBD2 (6 bases). The CDR3 has 16 residues. Germline values: CDR1 SGHTS, CDR2 YDEGEE. Between the trimmed V and J ends, which lost 2 bases and 4 bases, there was a span of 17 bases. CDR3 sequence reads: CASSLGPGGKPDTQYF. CDR3 DNA sequence: TGTGCCAGCAGCTTAGGCCCCGGGGGTAAGCCAGATACGCAGTATTTT.

The CDR3 spells CASSRQGVYEQYF. DNA for the CDR3: TGTGCCAGTAGTCGACAGGGGGTCTACGAGCAGTACTTC. The chain is built from TRBV19 and TRBJ2-7; 9 bases map to TRBD1. After removal of 5 bases from V and 3 bases from J, the junction contained 2 bases not matched to a gene. The CDR3 extends over 13 amino acids. Germline lookup yields CDR1 LNHDA and CDR2 SQIVND (reference sequence).